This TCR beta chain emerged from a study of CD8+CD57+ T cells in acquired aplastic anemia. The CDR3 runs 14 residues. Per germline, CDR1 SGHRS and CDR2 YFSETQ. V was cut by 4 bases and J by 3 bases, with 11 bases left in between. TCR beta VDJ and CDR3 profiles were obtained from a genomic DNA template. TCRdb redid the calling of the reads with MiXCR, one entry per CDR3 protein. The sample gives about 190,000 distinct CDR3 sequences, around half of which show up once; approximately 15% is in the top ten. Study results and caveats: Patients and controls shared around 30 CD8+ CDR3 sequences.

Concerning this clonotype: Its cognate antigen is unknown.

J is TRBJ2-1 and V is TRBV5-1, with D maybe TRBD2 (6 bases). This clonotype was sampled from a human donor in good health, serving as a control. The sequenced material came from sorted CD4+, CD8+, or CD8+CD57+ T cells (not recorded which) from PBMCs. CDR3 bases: TGCGCCAGCAGCCAGCCGGGACTCTACAATGAGCAGTTCTTC. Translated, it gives CASSQPGLYNEQFF.